This T cell receptor (beta chain) originates from a study of beta chain features in type 1 diabetes. Every donor provided one heparinised blood draw, which averaged approximately 100 mL. CD45RO/CCR7/CD25/CD127/CD95/CD27 sorting isolated CD4+ naive, central memory, regulatory and stem cell-like memory cells. All of the isolated RNA was reverse transcribed, so expressed TCRB transcripts were sequenced. Sequenced by immunoSEQ multiplex PCR; TCRdb stores in-frame clones only, minus some. The sample shows around 290,000 clones, roughly 8% of them seen only once. CDR1 is SGHTA and CDR2 is FQGNSA in the germline V gene. CDR3 length equals 16 residues. V lost 1 base to trimming and J lost 0 bases, with 12 bases between them.

Sequencing used central memory CD4+ T cells from blood. The chain employs TRBV7-2 and TRBJ1-2; possible D gene TRBD1, 5 bases. This receptor was identified in a woman aged 18 to 35 in good health. The CDR3 sequence is CASSLENRFPNYGYTF. CDR3 nucleotide sequence: TGTGCCAGCAGCTTAGAGAACAGGTTTCCTAACTATGGCTACACCTTC.